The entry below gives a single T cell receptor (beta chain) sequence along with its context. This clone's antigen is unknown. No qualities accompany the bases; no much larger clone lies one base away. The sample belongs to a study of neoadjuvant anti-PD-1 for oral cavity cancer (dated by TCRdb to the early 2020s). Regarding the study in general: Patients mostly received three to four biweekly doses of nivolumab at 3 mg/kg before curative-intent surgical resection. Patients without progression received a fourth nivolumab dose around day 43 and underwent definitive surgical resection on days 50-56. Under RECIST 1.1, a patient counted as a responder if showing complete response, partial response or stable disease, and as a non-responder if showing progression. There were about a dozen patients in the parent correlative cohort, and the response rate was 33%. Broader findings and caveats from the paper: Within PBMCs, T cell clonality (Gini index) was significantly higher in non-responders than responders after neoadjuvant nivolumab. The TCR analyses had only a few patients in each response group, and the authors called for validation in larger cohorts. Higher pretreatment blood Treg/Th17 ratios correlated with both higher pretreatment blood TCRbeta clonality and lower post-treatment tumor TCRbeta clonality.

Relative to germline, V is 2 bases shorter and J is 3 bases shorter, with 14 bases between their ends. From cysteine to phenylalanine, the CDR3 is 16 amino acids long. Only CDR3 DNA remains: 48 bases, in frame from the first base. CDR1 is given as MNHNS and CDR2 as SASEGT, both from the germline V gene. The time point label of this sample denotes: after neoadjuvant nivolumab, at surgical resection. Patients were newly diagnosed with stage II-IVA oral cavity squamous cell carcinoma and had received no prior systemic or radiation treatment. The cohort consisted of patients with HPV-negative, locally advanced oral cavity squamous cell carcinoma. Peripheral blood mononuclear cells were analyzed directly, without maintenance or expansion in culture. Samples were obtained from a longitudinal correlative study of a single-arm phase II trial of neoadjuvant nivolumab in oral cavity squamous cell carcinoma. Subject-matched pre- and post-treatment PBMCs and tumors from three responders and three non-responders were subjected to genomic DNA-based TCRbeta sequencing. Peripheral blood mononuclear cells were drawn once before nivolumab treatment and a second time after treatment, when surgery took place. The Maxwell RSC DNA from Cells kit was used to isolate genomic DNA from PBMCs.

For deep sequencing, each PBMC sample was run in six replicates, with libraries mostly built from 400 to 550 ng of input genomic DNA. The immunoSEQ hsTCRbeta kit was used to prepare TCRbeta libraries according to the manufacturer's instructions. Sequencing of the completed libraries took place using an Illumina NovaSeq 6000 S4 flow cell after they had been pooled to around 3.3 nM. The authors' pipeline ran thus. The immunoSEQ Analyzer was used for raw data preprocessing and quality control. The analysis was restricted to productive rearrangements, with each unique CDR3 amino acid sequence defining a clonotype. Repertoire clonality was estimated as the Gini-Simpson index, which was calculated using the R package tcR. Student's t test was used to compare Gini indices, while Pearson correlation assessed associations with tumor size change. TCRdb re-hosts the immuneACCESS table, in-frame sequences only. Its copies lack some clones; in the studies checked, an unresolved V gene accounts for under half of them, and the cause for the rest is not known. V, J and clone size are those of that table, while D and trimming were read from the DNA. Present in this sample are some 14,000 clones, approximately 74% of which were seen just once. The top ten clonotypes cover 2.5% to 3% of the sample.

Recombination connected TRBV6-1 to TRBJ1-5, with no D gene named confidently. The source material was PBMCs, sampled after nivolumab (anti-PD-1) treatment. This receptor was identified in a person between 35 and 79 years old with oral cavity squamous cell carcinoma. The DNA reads TGTGCCAGCAGTGAAAGACACCCTAGCCCCAATCAGCCCCAGCATTTT. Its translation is CASSERHPSPNQPQHF.